The sequence of this TCR beta chain was determined in a study of cytomegalovirus exposure and HLA in healthy donors. Study summary: There were some 81 million unique TCRs (from HLA-typed donors) in an early data release.

To note about this clone: Its cognate antigen is unknown.

Vbeta (60) and Jbeta (13) primers were used in the PCR. Some clones are missing from TCRdb's copy, which holds only in-frame ones; the method was immunoSEQ multiplex PCR. The sample contains 110,000 or so clones, about 80% of which appear only once. The V gene lost 4 bases and the J gene lost 0 bases, with 9 bases spanning the gap. Germline V CDR1 and CDR2: GTSNPN, SVGIG (reference sequence). The CDR3 consists of 13 residues. The study's findings and limits: A few CMV-associated chains were confirmed in vitro to be specific for CMV antigens.

This receptor was identified in a woman under 40 in good health and CMV-seropositive. The chain joins TRBV30 to TRBJ1-1, with D unclear. Specimen: PBMCs. CDR3 sequence (DNA): TGTGCCTGGACTTTTTTATTGAACACTGAAGCTTTCTTT. As protein: CAWTFLLNTEAFF.